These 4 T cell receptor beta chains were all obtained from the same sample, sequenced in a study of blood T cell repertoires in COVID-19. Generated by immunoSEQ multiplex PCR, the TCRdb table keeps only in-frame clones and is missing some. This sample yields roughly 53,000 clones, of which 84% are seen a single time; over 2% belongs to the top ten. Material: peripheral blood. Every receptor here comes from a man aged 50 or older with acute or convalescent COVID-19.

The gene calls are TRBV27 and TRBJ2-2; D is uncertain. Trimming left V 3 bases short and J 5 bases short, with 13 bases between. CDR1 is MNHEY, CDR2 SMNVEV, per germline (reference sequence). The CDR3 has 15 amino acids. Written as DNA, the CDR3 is TGTGCCAGCAGTTTGTGGTCGACAAGGACCGGGGAGCTGTTTTTT. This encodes CASSLWSTRTGELFF.

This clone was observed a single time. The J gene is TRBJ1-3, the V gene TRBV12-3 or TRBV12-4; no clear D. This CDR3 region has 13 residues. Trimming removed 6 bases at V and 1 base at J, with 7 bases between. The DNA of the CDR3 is TGTGCCAGCAGGCCAGGTTCTGGAAACACCATATATTTT. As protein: CASRPGSGNTIYF.

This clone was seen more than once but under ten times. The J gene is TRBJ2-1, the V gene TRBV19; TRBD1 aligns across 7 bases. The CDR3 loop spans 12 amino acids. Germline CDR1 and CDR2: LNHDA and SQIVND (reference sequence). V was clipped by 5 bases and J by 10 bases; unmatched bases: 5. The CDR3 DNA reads TGTGCCAGTAGTGTCGGGACAGAGGAGCAGTTCTTC. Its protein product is CASSVGTEEQFF.

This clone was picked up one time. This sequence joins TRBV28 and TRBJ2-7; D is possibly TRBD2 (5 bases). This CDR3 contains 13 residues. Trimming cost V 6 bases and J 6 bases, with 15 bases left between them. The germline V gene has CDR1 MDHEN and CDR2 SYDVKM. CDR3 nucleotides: TGTGCCAGCAGCCCACGGCGGGTAGGCGAGCAGTACTTC. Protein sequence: CASSPRRVGEQYF.